These T cell receptor beta chains were read from a single sample in a study of blood T cell repertoires in COVID-19. The table came from immunoSEQ multiplex PCR; TCRdb's copy has only in-frame clones and leaves some out. The repertoire consists of roughly 120,000 clones, with around 80% occurring once and the leading ten covering roughly 1.9%. What was sequenced was peripheral blood. The receptors come from a man between 65 and 80 years old with acute or convalescent COVID-19. CDR3s include the opening cysteine and the closing phenylalanine or tryptophan. D genes are given only for firm matches. Some rows mark clone size as missing; the rest say once, few, many or name a class of expanded clone.

NA,TRBJ1-5,TRBV18,TRBD1,CASTRDRGINQPQHF,TGTGCCAGCACCCGGGACAGGGGGATCAATCAGCCCCAGCATTTT
NA,TRBJ1-1,TRBV2,NA,CASSLSPAGNTEAFF,TGTGCCAGCAGCTTATCTCCCGCGGGGAACACTGAAGCTTTCTTT
NA,TRBJ1-2,TRBV11-1,TRBD1,CASSPGTGFYGYTF,TGTGCCAGCAGCCCGGGGACAGGGTTCTATGGCTACACCTTC
once,TRBJ2-5,TRBV5-1,TRBD2,CASRSLVLAGGLETQYF,TGCGCCAGCCGAAGCTTAGTACTAGCGGGGGGGCTTGAGACCCAGTACTTC
NA,TRBJ1-3,TRBV15,NA,CATSRAGQRSGNTIYF,TGTGCCACCAGCAGAGCTGGACAGCGCTCTGGAAACACCATATATTTT
NA,TRBJ1-4,TRBV5-4,NA,CASSPGQGIATNEKLFF,TGTGCCAGCAGCCCAGGGCAGGGGATTGCAACTAATGAAAAACTGTTTTTT
NA,TRBJ2-7,TRBV15,NA,CATSRATLAGDEQYF,TGTGCCACCAGCAGGGCAACGCTAGCAGGGGACGAGCAGTACTTC
once,TRBJ1-2,TRBV6-5,NA,CASSLGGMSYGYTF,TGTGCCAGCAGCCTGGGGGGGATGAGCTATGGCTACACCTTC
NA,TRBJ1-2,TRBV5-1,TRBD1,CASSLEGAGGYTF,TGCGCCAGCAGCTTGGAGGGGGCAGGAGGCTACACCTTC
once,TRBJ2-2,TRBV11-3,TRBD1,CASSLDRTGKRGGELFF,TGTGCCAGCAGCTTAGACCGGACAGGGAAAAGAGGCGGGGAGCTGTTTTTT
NA,TRBJ2-3,TRBV3-1/TRBV3-2,NA,CASSQGSSTDTQYF,TGTGCCAGCAGCCAGGGCAGTTCTACAGATACGCAGTATTTT
NA,TRBJ2-3,TRBV5-8,NA,CASRRTQQGPLGTDTQYF,TGTGCCAGCAGACGAACGCAACAGGGACCTTTAGGCACAGATACGCAGTATTTT
NA,TRBJ1-6,TRBV5-1,TRBD1,CASSLGQGDSPLHF,TGCGCCAGCAGCTTGGGGCAGGGGGATTCACCCCTCCACTTT
NA,TRBJ2-1,TRBV5-6,TRBD1,CASSSPGTGMYNEQFF,TGTGCCAGCAGCTCACCGGGGACAGGGATGTACAATGAGCAGTTCTTC
NA,TRBJ2-6,TRBV6-5,NA,CASSGGANVLTF,TGTGCCAGCAGCGGTGGGGCCAACGTCCTGACTTTC
NA,TRBJ2-7,TRBV28,NA,CASSLGGRGGYEQYF,TGTGCCAGCAGTTTAGGGGGAAGAGGGGGATACGAGCAGTACTTC
NA,TRBJ2-5,TRBV7-8,TRBD2,CASSSRLAGSQETQYF,TGTGCCAGCAGCTCCCGACTAGCGGGGTCTCAAGAGACCCAGTACTTC
few,TRBJ1-4,TRBV4-2,TRBD1,CASSQGGDRGREKLFF,TGTGCCAGCAGCCAAGGCGGGGACAGGGGGCGAGAAAAACTGTTTTTT
NA,TRBJ2-1,TRBV15,TRBD2,CATSRDFQARGDEQFF,TGTGCCACCAGCAGAGATTTTCAAGCCCGGGGGGATGAGCAGTTCTTC
NA,TRBJ2-5,TRBV10-2,TRBD2,CASSQTHGTSGGAAETQYF,TGCGCCAGCAGTCAAACTCACGGGACTAGCGGGGGGGCCGCAGAGACCCAGTACTTC
once,TRBJ2-1,TRBV27,NA,CASSLSLGGRDEQFF,TGTGCCAGCAGTTTATCCCTGGGGGGTCGGGATGAGCAGTTCTTC
NA,TRBJ1-1,TRBV2,NA,CASSEGRANTEAFF,TGTGCCAGCAGTGAAGGCAGGGCTAACACTGAAGCTTTCTTT
NA,TRBJ1-6,TRBV5-1,NA,CASSLEGARSDSPLHF,TGCGCCAGCAGCTTGGAAGGGGCCAGGTCCGATTCACCCCTCCACTTT
NA,TRBJ2-7,TRBV28,TRBD1,CASSSPRDRTSYEQYF,TGTGCCAGCAGTTCCCCTCGGGACAGGACCTCCTACGAGCAGTACTTC
NA,TRBJ1-3,TRBV9,NA,CASSVGPISGNTIYF,TGTGCCAGCAGCGTAGGGCCCATTTCTGGAAACACCATATATTTT
NA,TRBJ2-7,TRBV6-1,TRBD1,CASSEVLGGHEQYF,TGTGCCAGCAGTGAAGTTTTAGGGGGCCACGAGCAGTACTTC
NA,TRBJ2-1,TRBV28,TRBD1,CASSLTGGYNEQFF,TGTGCCAGCAGCTTGACAGGGGGCTACAATGAGCAGTTCTTC
NA,TRBJ2-7,TRBV11-1,TRBD2,CASRSGVEQYF,TGTGCCAGCAGGAGCGGGGTCGAGCAGTACTTC